What follows describes a single T cell receptor beta chain. This record comes from a study of CD4 and CD8 cells across lung adenocarcinoma regions. V was pared by 4 bases and J by 0 bases, with 7 bases between. The CDR3 is 14 residues long. Looked up from germline, CDR1 is ENHRY and CDR2 is SYGVKD. Via MiXCR, TCRdb re-called the PCR reads, giving one row per CDR3 protein. The data show 15,000 or so distinct CDR3 sequences, approximately 43% seen once. V and J are TRBV10-3 and TRBJ1-5, with D hard to call. Sequenced sample: CD4+ T cells from the center of a lung tumor. The receptor comes from a male donor with lung adenocarcinoma. The CD4 and CD8 labels of this study may be unreliable. CDR3 sequence (DNA): TGTGCCATCAGTGCGGACGGTAGCAATCAGCCCCAGCATTTT. It yields the protein CAISADGSNQPQHF.